This record covers a single T cell receptor (beta chain). In germline, CDR1 is SEHNR, CDR2 FQNEAQ (reference sequence). V gave up 3 bases and J gave up 2 bases, with 10 bases separating them. This CDR3 is 14 amino acids long. This specimen belongs to a study of blood T cell repertoires in COVID-19. Whole-study context: Collection of acute and convalescent COVID-19 samples took place in the United States, Italy and Spain.

Those enrolled, adults aged roughly 18 to 95 years, came from roughly 22 US areas. In assigning cohorts, the study relied on participant-reported clinical history. This table comes from immunoSEQ multiplex PCR, and its TCRdb copy is limited to in-frame clones, with some not included. The sample has hundreds of thousands of clones, 86% seen once. The specimen was PBMCs or T cells enriched from blood (not recorded which). The chain is built from TRBV7-9 and TRBJ2-5; D not resolved. This TCR came from a woman in her forties or fifties in a cohort exposed to, infected with or recovered from COVID-19 (not recorded which). CDR3 sequence: CASSLPPGQETQYF. The CDR3 DNA sequence: TGTGCCAGCAGCTTGCCACCGGGTCAAGAGACCCAGTACTTC.